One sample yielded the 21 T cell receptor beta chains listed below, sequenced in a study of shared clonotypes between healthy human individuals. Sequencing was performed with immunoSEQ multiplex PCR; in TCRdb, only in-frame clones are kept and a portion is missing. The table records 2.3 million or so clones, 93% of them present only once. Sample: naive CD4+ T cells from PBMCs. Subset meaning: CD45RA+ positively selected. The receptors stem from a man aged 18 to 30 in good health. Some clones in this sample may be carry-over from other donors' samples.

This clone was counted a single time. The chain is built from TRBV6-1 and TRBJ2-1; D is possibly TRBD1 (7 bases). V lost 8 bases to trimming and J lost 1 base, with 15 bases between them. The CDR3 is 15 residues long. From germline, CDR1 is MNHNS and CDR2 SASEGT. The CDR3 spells CASYETGRSYNEQFF. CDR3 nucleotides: TGTGCCAGCTATGAGACAGGGAGGTCCTACAATGAGCAGTTCTTC.

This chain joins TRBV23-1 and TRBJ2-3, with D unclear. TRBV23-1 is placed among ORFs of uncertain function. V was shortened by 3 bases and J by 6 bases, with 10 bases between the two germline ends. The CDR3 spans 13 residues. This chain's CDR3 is CASSHPPRDTQYF. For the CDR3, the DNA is TGCGCCAGCAGTCACCCACCTCGGGATACGCAGTATTTT.

CDR3 sequence reads: CASSPGQGIYSNQPQHF. Written as DNA, the CDR3 is TGTGCCAGCAGTCCCGGACAGGGCATCTATAGCAATCAGCCCCAGCATTTT. The V and J genes are TRBV27 and TRBJ1-5; 8 positions agree with TRBD1. V lost 5 bases, J lost 0 bases, and 9 bases stayed unmatched. The CDR3 runs to 17 residues. The germline gives CDR1 MNHEY, CDR2 SMNVEV (reference sequence).

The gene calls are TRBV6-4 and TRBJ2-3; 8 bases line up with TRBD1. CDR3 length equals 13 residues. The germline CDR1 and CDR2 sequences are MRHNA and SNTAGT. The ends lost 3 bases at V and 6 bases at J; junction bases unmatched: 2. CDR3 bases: TGTGCCAGCAGTGAAAGGACAGGGGATACGCAGTATTTT. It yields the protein CASSERTGDTQYF.

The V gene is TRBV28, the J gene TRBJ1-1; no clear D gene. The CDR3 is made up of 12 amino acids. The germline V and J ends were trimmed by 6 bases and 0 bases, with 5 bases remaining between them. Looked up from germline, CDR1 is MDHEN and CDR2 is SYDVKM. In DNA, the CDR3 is TGTGCCAGCAGAATGATGAACACTGAAGCTTTCTTT. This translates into CASRMMNTEAFF.

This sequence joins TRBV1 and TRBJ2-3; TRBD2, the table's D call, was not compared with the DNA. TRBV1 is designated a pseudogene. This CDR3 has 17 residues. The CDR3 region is CTPTNLGGGRISDTQYF. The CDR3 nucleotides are TGCACACCCACTAATCTCGGTGGCGGGAGGATCTCAGATACGCAGTATTTT.

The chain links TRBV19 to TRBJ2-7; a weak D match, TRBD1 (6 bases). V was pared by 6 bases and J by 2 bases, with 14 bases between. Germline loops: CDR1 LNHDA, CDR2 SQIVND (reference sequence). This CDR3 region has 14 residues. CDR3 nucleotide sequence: TGTGCCAGTAGCAAAGGGGGTTCCCCCTACGAGCAGTACTTC. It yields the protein CASSKGGSPYEQYF.

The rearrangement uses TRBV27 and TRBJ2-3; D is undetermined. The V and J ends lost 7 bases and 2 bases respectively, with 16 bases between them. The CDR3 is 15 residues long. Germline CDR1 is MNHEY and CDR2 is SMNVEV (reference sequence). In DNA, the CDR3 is TGTGCCAGCACCCCTTTAGCCTCCTACACAGATACGCAGTATTTT. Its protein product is CASTPLASYTDTQYF.

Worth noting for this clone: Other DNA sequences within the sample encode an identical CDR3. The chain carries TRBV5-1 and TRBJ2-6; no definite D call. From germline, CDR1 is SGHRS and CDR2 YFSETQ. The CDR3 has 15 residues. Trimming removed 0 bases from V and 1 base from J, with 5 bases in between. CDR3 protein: CASSLAPSGANVLTF. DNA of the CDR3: TGCGCCAGCAGCTTGGCCCCGTCTGGGGCCAACGTCCTGACTTTC. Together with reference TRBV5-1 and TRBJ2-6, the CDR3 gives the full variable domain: KAGVTQTPRYLIKTRGQQVTLSCSPISGHRSVSWYQQTPGQGLQFLFEYFSETQRNKGNFPGRFSGRQFSNSRSEMNVSTLELGDSALYLCASSLAPSGANVLTFGAGSRLTVL.

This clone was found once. In nucleotides, the CDR3 is TGTGCCAGCAGCCGCGGTCCCGAGGGGACCCAGTACTTC. Its translation is CASSRGPEGTQYF. The genes are TRBV11-2 and TRBJ2-5, with D perhaps TRBD2 (5 bases). V was cut by 5 bases and J by 7 bases, with 14 bases left in between. The CDR3 has 13 residues. In germline, CDR1 is SGHAT, CDR2 FQNNGV. The variable domain in full, completed from reference TRBV11-2 and TRBJ2-5, reads EAGVAQSPRYKIIEKRQSVAFWCNPISGHATLYWYQQILGQGPKLLIQFQNNGVVDDSQLPKDRFSAERLKGVDSTLKIQPAKLEDSAVYLCASSRGPEGTQYFGPGTRLLVL.

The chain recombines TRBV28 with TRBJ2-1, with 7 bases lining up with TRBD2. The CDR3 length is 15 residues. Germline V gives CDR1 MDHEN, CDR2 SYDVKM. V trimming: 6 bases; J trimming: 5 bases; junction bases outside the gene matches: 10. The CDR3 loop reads CASRLAGPPHNEQFF. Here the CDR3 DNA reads TGTGCCAGCAGATTAGCGGGCCCCCCCCACAATGAGCAGTTCTTC.

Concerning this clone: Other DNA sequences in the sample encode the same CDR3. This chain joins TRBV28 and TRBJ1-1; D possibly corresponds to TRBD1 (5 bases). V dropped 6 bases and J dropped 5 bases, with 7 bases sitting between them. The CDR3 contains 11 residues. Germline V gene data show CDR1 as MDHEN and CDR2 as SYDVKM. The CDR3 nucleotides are TGTGCCAGCAGCCGGACAACTGAAGCTTTCTTT. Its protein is CASSRTTEAFF.

Here the CDR3 DNA reads TGTGCCAGCTCACCAGGGGCGGGACGAAACACCGGGGAGCTGTTTTTT. Translated: CASSPGAGRNTGELFF. This chain links TRBV18 with TRBJ2-2; a weak D match, TRBD2 (6 bases). Germline values: CDR1 KGHSH, CDR2 LQKENI. The V end lost 2 bases, the J end lost 2 bases, and 12 bases lay between the germline ends. The length of the CDR3 is 16 residues. The whole variable domain, filled in from reference TRBV18 and TRBJ2-2, reads NAGVMQNPRHLVRRRGQEARLRCSPMKGHSHVYWYRQLPEEGLKFMVYLQKENIIDESGMPKERFSAEFPKEGPSILRIQQVVRGDSAAYFCASSPGAGRNTGELFFGEGSRLTVL.

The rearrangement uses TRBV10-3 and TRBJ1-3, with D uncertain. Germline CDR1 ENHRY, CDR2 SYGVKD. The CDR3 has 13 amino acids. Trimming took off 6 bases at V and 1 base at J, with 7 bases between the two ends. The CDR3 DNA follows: TGTGCCATCAGCCAAGCATCTGGAAACACCATATATTTT. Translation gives CAISQASGNTIYF.

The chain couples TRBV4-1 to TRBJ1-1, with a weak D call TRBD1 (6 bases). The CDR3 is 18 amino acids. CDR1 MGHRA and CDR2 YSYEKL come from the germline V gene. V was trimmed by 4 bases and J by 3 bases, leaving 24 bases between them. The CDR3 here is CASSLYPPTGQGHTEAFF. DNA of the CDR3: TGCGCCAGCAGCCTATACCCTCCCACGGGGCAGGGGCACACTGAAGCTTTCTTT.

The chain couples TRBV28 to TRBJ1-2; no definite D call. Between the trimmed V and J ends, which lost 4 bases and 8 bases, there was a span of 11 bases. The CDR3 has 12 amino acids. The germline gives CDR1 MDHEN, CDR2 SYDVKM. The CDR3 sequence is CASSSPGLGYTF. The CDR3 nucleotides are TGTGCCAGCAGTTCCCCTGGGCTGGGCTACACCTTC.

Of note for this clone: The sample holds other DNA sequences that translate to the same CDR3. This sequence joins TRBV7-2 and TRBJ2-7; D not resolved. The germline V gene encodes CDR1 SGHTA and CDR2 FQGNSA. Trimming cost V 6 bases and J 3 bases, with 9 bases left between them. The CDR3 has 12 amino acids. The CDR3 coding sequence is TGTGCCAGCAGTTTATTTGGCTACGAGCAGTACTTC. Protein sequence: CASSLFGYEQYF.

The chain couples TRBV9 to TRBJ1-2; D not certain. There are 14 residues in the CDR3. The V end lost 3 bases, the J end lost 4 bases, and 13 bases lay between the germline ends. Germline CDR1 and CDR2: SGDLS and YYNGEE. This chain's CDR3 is CASSARIGIYGYTF. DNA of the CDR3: TGTGCCAGCAGCGCCCGGATCGGAATCTATGGCTACACCTTC.

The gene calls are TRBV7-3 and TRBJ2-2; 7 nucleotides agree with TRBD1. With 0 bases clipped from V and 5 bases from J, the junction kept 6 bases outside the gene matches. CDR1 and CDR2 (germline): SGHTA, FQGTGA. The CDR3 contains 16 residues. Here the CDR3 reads CASSLTSTGLTGELFF. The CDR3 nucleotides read TGTGCCAGCAGCTTAACATCGACAGGGTTGACCGGGGAGCTGTTTTTT.

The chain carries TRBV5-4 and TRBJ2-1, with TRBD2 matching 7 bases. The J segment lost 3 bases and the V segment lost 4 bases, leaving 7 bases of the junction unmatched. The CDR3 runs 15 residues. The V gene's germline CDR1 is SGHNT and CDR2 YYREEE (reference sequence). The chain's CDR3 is CASSGPGLGYNEQFF. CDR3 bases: TGTGCCAGCAGCGGCCCCGGACTAGGCTACAATGAGCAGTTCTTC.

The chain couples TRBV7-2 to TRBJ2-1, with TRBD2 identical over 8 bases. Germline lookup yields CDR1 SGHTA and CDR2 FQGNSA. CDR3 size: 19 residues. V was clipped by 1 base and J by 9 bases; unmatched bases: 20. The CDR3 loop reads CASSLVGTSHPSLETEQFF. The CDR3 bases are TGTGCCAGCAGCTTAGTCGGGACTAGTCATCCGTCCCTGGAAACTGAGCAGTTCTTC.